This TCR beta chain is from a study of blood T cell repertoires in COVID-19. For the study at large: The United States, Italy and Spain were the sources of the acute and convalescent COVID-19 samples. PBMCs, B-cell-depleted T cells, or T cells provided the cDNA or gDNA that made up the material.

The V and J ends lost 0 bases and 1 base respectively, with 13 bases between them. This CDR3 has 16 amino acids. Germline assignment: CDR1 SGHRS and CDR2 YFSETQ. Authors' analysis steps: For nucleated cells, counts were estimated from reference gene primer amplification. Using immunoSEQ multiplex PCR, the repertoire was profiled, and TCRdb retains in-frame clones only, with some absent. That table furnishes V, J and clone size, whereas the DNA furnished D and trimming. The sample shows about 94,000 clones, 84% of them seen only once. Sequences were obtained from peripheral blood. The receptor was derived from a man in his sixties with acute or convalescent COVID-19. The chain couples TRBV5-1 to TRBJ1-1, with a weak D call TRBD1 (5 bases). The CDR3 DNA reads as TGCGCCAGCAGCTTGGATGTAGGGCAGGGGAACACTGAAGCTTTCTTT. This encodes CASSLDVGQGNTEAFF.